These T cell receptor beta chains were read from a single sample in a study of beta chain features in type 1 diabetes. The table came from immunoSEQ multiplex PCR; TCRdb's copy has only in-frame clones and leaves some out. Of 130,000 to 150,000 clones in the sample, around an eighth were seen once. Sequenced sample: central memory CD4+ T cells from blood. These TCRs come from a man between 18 and 35 years old with type 1 diabetes. Both conserved end residues are part of each CDR3. Each record gives: J gene, V gene, CDR3 protein.

J: TRBJ2-3; V: TRBV4-2; CDR3: CASSQDPTVDTQYF
J: TRBJ2-7; V: TRBV6-5; CDR3: CASSSEGTGSYEQYF
J: TRBJ2-7; V: TRBV21-1; CDR3: CASSKAKGEQYF
J: TRBJ1-2; V: TRBV30; CDR3: CSHSTGYGYTF
J: TRBJ1-1; V: TRBV7-3; CDR3: CASSLDGGHTEAFF
J: TRBJ2-7; V: TRBV7-9; CDR3: CASSLVGETYEQYF
J: TRBJ2-5; V: TRBV20-1; CDR3: CSAREETQYF
J: TRBJ2-5; V: TRBV5-1; CDR3: CASSPGPLVETQYF
J: TRBJ1-3; V: TRBV9; CDR3: CASTLDGSSGNTIYF
J: TRBJ2-7; V: TRBV30; CDR3: CASSGTMTYEQYF
J: TRBJ1-3; V: TRBV9; CDR3: CASSVEYSGNTIYF
J: TRBJ2-1; V: TRBV29-1; CDR3: CSVFAGGARSNEQFF
J: TRBJ1-3; V: TRBV28; CDR3: CASVREGNTIYF
J: TRBJ1-5; V: TRBV10-3; CDR3: CAISEGVSDQPQHF
J: TRBJ2-7; V: TRBV19; CDR3: CASSFPGGPYEQYF
J: TRBJ1-6; V: TRBV6-6; CDR3: CASSYQGDNSPLHF
J: TRBJ2-6; V: TRBV6-1; CDR3: CASSGPGVGANVLTF
J: TRBJ1-1; V: TRBV6-4; CDR3: CASSETGGLNTEAFF
J: TRBJ1-1; V: TRBV29-1; CDR3: CSSPGHLNTEAFF
J: TRBJ1-1; V: TRBV9; CDR3: CASSVGTGEAFF
J: TRBJ2-3; V: TRBV9; CDR3: CASSVQGSDTQYF
J: TRBJ2-2; V: TRBV30; CDR3: CAWRGRGHSGELFF
J: TRBJ2-7; V: TRBV7-9; CDR3: CASSLTQDHEQYF
J: TRBJ1-1; V: TRBV5-6; CDR3: CASSIRQGKKDANTEAFF
J: TRBJ1-4; V: TRBV30; CDR3: CAWSVLREKLFF
J: TRBJ2-1; V: TRBV7-2; CDR3: CASSPSGTGLGEQFF
J: TRBJ2-3; V: TRBV7-6; CDR3: CASTFDTLHTDTQYF
J: TRBJ1-4; V: TRBV30; CDR3: CAWSVGAGATNEKLFF
J: TRBJ2-7; V: TRBV7-2; CDR3: CATTTVPTYEQYF
J: TRBJ2-2; V: TRBV30; CDR3: CAWSVRTGLSVVVSTGELFF
J: TRBJ1-2; V: TRBV25-1; CDR3: CASSEGRKNYGYTF
J: TRBJ2-7; V: TRBV2; CDR3: CASRYAGEQYF
J: TRBJ1-1; V: TRBV18; CDR3: CASSSGQLGRGTEAFF
J: TRBJ1-1; V: TRBV10-3; CDR3: CAISYGGNTEAFF
J: TRBJ2-3; V: TRBV5-1; CDR3: CASSPFQGDTQYF
J: TRBJ2-7; V: TRBV6-5; CDR3: CASSYRHSYEQYF
J: TRBJ1-5; V: TRBV2; CDR3: CASSEILINQPQHF
J: TRBJ2-7; V: TRBV2; CDR3: CASSAAGGEQYF
J: TRBJ2-3; V: TRBV2; CDR3: CASSFRLTDTQYF
J: TRBJ1-1; V: TRBV21-1; CDR3: CASSKGNPGSLNTEAFF
J: TRBJ1-2; V: TRBV27; CDR3: CASSNRGYGYTF
J: TRBJ2-7; V: TRBV30; CDR3: CAWSVRLYEQYF
J: TRBJ1-1; V: TRBV11-2; CDR3: CASSRDYTEAFF
J: TRBJ1-4; V: TRBV7-2; CDR3: CASSLEREKLFF
J: TRBJ1-1; V: TRBV5-1; CDR3: CASSLLWMNTEAFF
J: TRBJ2-4; V: TRBV27; CDR3: CASSSGQTKNIQYF
J: TRBJ2-3; V: TRBV18; CDR3: CASSPATGSTDTQYF
J: TRBJ2-7; V: TRBV5-1; CDR3: CASSLELGRAGGTYEQYF
J: TRBJ2-5; V: TRBV4-1; CDR3: CASSQGEVGETQYF
J: TRBJ1-2; V: TRBV5-1; CDR3: CASSLGYRPNYGYTF
J: TRBJ2-7; V: TRBV7-9; CDR3: CASSSSGTGPREQYF
J: TRBJ2-5; V: TRBV18; CDR3: CASSPPSGETQYF